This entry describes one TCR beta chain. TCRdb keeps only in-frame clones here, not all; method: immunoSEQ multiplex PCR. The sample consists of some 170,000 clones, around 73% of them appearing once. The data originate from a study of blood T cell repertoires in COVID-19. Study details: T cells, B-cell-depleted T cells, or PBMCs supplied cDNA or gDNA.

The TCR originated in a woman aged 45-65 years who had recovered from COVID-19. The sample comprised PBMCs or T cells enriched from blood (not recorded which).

Here the CDR3 reads CASSLEAGLSYEQYF. The DNA for the CDR3 is TGTGCCAGCAGCTTAGAAGCGGGGCTATCCTACGAGCAGTACTTC. This chain connects TRBV7-6 to TRBJ2-7, with 7 bases matching TRBD2. J lost 1 base, V lost 1 base, and 4 bases had no gene match. The CDR3 extends over 15 amino acids. Germline V gene lookup returns CDR1 SGHVS and CDR2 FNYEAQ.